The sequence of this TCR beta chain was determined in a study of shared clonotypes between healthy human individuals. On the study more broadly: With ages of 18 to 49, the donors were a couple of women and a few men.

Study-wide findings and caveats: Among the subsets, naive ones generally showed larger estimated richness than memory ones.

This clone was observed a few times. Its antigen is not known. Assay used: immunoSEQ multiplex PCR; TCRdb lists only in-frame clones, some missing. The table records about 710,000 clones, 72% of them present only once. Germline CDR1 reads MNHEY; CDR2 reads SMNVEV (reference sequence). Trimming pared 6 bases from V and 6 bases from J, leaving 17 bases between. The CDR3 covers 15 residues. The TCR originated in a woman between 25 and 40 years old in good health. V gene TRBV27 combines with J gene TRBJ2-2; D possibly matches TRBD1 or TRBD2 (5 bases each). Sequenced material: memory CD4+ T cells sorted from blood. The subset denotes: CD45RA-negative fraction. The CDR3 nucleotides read TGTGCCAGCAGCCCCGGACTTGTGGGGGCCGGGGAGCTGTTTTTT. Residues: CASSPGLVGAGELFF.